This T cell receptor beta chain is drawn from a study of cytomegalovirus exposure and HLA in healthy donors (TCRdb year 2017). Study-wide context: According to an earlier analysis of several hundred of the donors, 150 million to 200 million T cells yielded over 90 million unique TCR beta sequences and less than 300 Gb of sequence data. High-throughput TCR immunosequencing, statistical association of individual TCRs with disease status, and machine learning were combined to predict cytomegalovirus infection status. Class I and class II HLA loci were covered by the typing at four-digit resolution. Along with the approximately 600-subject first cohort, a separate validation cohort of over a hundred different subjects was used. Of the 300 to 400 genotyped donors, about 80% fell in the genetic ancestry cluster associated with self-reported Caucasian donors. Roughly 290 gigabases of sequencing data and approximately 91 million unique TCR sequences made up an early release that covered nearly 650 HLA-typed donors. Donor age, sex, ethnicity and CMV serostatus were compiled together with the repertoire data. The number of donors typed differed by locus, with 629-630 for A, B, C, DRB1 and DQB1, roughly 550 for DQA1, about 610 for DPA1, and some 450 for DPB1. An earlier analysis of around 580 of the donors used high-throughput TCR beta sequencing to judge whether each TCR beta V gene segment behaved as functional or pseudogenic. Four to six DR-DQ haplotypes were handled as single units for association and clustering, since linkage in the cohort was strong. Every repertoire in the discovery cohort had been generated on one and the same sequencing platform. Rather than drawing on any new phenotypic data, the later analysis identified candidate immune exposures from TCR beta sequences and the way those sequences occurred across donors. Across around 400 genotyped donors of the cohort, an average of approximately 240,000 unique TCR beta nucleotide sequences per donor were sequenced, and roughly 20% of those sequences were non-productive. A later analysis re-analyzed previously published TCR beta repertoires from roughly 630 donors and added high-resolution HLA genotyping to study TCR occurrence patterns. Genome-wide SNP genotypes for about 65% of the 666 donors were used in a later genetic analysis, which treated that subset as a discovery cohort. The study aimed to test whether cataloging public T cell receptors could reveal signatures of past pathogen exposure. The T cell repertoires of under 700 subjects were profiled by immunosequencing and related to cytomegalovirus serostatus. Overall study outcomes, separate from this receptor: Sequencing depth was assumed to be roughly uniform across donors in the presence/absence analyses, though that assumption may not hold. HLA typing was unavailable for some donors at each locus, so association tests used only the typed subset. In a later analysis, HLA-associated TCR beta chains were found to be more clonally expanded and to have lower generation probabilities than equally common non-associated chains. The study gave a list of about 160 TCR beta chains associated with cytomegalovirus. Specific HLA alleles were associated with 15,000 to 20,000 TCR beta sequences at a false discovery rate of 0.05 in a later analysis. According to a later analysis, parvovirus B19, influenza, CMV and Epstein-Barr virus appeared linked to several top co-occurrence clusters. Correlated functional status among segregating V segments might reflect linkage disequilibrium, but an unknown experimental factor could not be ruled out. For the cohort, immune exposure information was limited to CMV serostatus. A group of highly shared sequence variants was considered likely to be a technical artifact of the sequencing pipeline. This cohort had only TCR beta chains sequenced, and the lack of alpha or paired-chain data limited which features could be detected. Most TCR sequences were seen in very few donors, while some public TCRs were found in many individuals. In an earlier analysis of 450 to 750 of the donors, most TCR beta V segments appeared in productive rearrangements about 87% or about 30% of the time, broadly matching IMGT annotations. It was suggested by the authors that the approach could potentially be generalized to other disease states and immunological phenotypes. The 87-base-pair reads could not distinguish some IMGT-functional V segments, including TRBV6-2 and TRBV6-3, so those segments were excluded. A further reported finding was that TCR beta sequences accurately predicted the HLA-A and HLA-B alleles for most subjects in the first cohort. A later analysis found that most CMV-associated TCR beta chains appeared HLA-restricted, with HLA associations seemingly driven largely by CMV exposure. In a later genetic analysis, a missense DCLRE1C variant was associated with V-gene and J-gene trimming of TCR beta chains, and the association was replicated in an independent cohort. In a later genetic analysis, fewer N-insertions in productive TCRs were reported among donors in an Asian-associated ancestry cluster than the approximately 710-donor mean. A few of the identified cytomegalovirus-associated TCR beta chains were confirmed in vitro to be specific for cytomegalovirus antigens. The classifier was reported to diagnose cytomegalovirus status with high specificity and sensitivity in both the original cohort and the validation cohort. According to a later analysis, TCR association rates differed among HLA loci, with DRB1 alleles showing the most associated TCRs and HLA-C alleles showing the fewest. Strong co-occurrence of HLA alleles, especially DR and DQ, made assigning TCR associations to individual alleles difficult. The earlier analysis of some 540 of the donors excluded some 16 rarely observed V segments, including chromosome 9 orphons, because counts were too low.

Notes on this clone: It has no known antigen specificity. Per-base quality was not reported, and no clone a single base away is much larger than it.

The CDR3, from cysteine to phenylalanine, totals 12 residues. Of the read, only the CDR3 DNA is kept; its 36 bases are in frame from base 1. Library preparation was by the immunoSEQ multiplex PCR assay. The multiplex PCR relied on a mix of 60 forward primers for TCR Vbeta segments and 13 reverse primers for TCR Jbeta segments. The CDR3 region of rearranged TCR beta genes was amplified from genomic DNA by a multiplex PCR assay. The Illumina HiSeq System was used to sequence the amplified TCR beta libraries as 87-base-pair reads. The authors' analysis ran thus. Across the roughly 600 repertoires, a later analysis counted approximately 83 million unique TCR beta chains, about 10 million of which were shared by at least two donors. Raw reads were error-corrected and collapsed into unique sequences by a nearest-neighbor algorithm in which closely related sequences were merged to remove PCR and sequencing errors. To assign V, D and J gene segments, CDR3 sequences were aligned to IMGT reference sequences. For a sequence to be retained, at least a six-nucleotide match to both a V gene segment and a J gene segment was required. Rearrangements were classified as productive when the CDR3 lacked stop codons and remained in frame with V and J, and all other rearrangements were classified as non-productive. Following IMGT convention, CDR3 was defined as the stretch from the second conserved V-encoded cysteine up to the conserved J-encoded phenylalanine. The earlier analysis of approximately 500 of the donors excluded sequences that lacked an unambiguous match to a single V gene segment. An earlier analysis of just under 600 of the donors called V segments functional above 56.7% productive rearrangements and segregating when the between-donor standard deviation exceeded 5%. A statistical classification framework was developed to diagnose cytomegalovirus status using the catalog of TCR beta chain sequences. V and J gene assignment, in a later analysis, came from comparing TCR nucleotide sequences with IMGT/GENE-DB human TR gene sequences. Using the TCRdist pipeline, a later analysis assigned CDR3 sequences along with most-parsimonious VDJ recombination scenarios. In a later analysis, every TCR beta chain was defined by the combination of its CDR3 amino acid sequence and its V-gene family, and reads without a unique V-gene family were dropped. To address suspected cross-contamination and a sequencing artifact, a later analysis removed some 620 highly shared, low-generation-probability nucleotide sequences. In a later analysis, a clonal expansion index for each public chain was calculated from normalized within-repertoire ranks of inferred template counts. In a later analysis, generation probabilities were computed using a VDJ recombination model fitted to out-of-frame rearrangements, and the results were checked against IGoR. In a later analysis, hypergeometric tests were used to score TCR-TCR, TCR-HLA and TCR-CMV co-occurrence, with a repertoire-size bias correction applied to TCR pairs. False discovery rates were estimated in a later analysis by permuting HLA or CMV assignments 20 times. In a later analysis, co-occurring TCRs were grouped using DBSCAN, with TCRdist sequence similarity added in when clustering inside HLA-allele-positive subsets. Repertoires with fewer than 30,000 or more than 120,000 public chains were left out of co-occurrence clustering, as were five repertoires with anomalous nucleotide sharing. What TCRdb holds here is the immuneACCESS table cut down to in-frame rearrangements. Part of the clones is not present; checked against another copy, under half of the missing clones reflect an unresolved V gene, and the others are unexplained. That table gives V, J and clone size, and the DNA gave D and trimming. This sample is represented by 90,000 to 110,000 clones; approximately 79% of them were singletons. The top ten clonotypes cover about 6.9% of the sample.

The cohort consisted of approximately 670 healthy bone marrow donors. At the time of sampling, every cohort member was nominally healthy, though immune exposures that went unrecorded were likely present. The donor tested CMV seropositive and was one of the 289 seropositive cohort members. Every donor gave a peripheral blood sample, and the peripheral blood mononuclear cells from that sample were used for TCR beta sequencing. The Qiagen DNeasy Blood Extraction Kit was used to extract genomic DNA from the blood cell samples. The sequence derives from a man younger than 40 in good health and CMV-seropositive. What was sequenced was PBMCs. This chain is built from TRBV21-1 and TRBJ2-5; the tabulated D call, TRBD1, remains unverified against the DNA. The DNA end lines up better with TRBJ2-7; the J call may be wrong. TRBV21-1 counts as a pseudogene. Read as DNA, the sequence is TGTGCCAGCGGGAGACAGGGCCGCGAGCAGTACTTC. This is translated as CASGRQGREQYF.